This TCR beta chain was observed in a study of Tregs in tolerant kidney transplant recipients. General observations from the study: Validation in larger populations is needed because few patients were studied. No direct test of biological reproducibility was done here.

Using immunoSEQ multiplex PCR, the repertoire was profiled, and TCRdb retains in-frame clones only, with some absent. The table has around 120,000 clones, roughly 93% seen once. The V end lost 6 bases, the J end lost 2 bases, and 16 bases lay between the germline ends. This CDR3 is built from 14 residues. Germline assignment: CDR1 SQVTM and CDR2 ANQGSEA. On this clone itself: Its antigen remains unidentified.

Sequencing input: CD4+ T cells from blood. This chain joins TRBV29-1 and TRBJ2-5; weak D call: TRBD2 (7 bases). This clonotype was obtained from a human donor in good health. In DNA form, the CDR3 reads TGCAGCGTCCCTTTAGGGGGGGCGCAAGAGACCCAGTACTTC. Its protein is CSVPLGGAQETQYF.